This passage covers 30 T cell receptor beta chains from one sample sequenced in a study of blood T cell repertoires in COVID-19 (dated by TCRdb to 2019 to 2021). Library creation used the immunoSEQ multiplex PCR assay. Sourced from immuneACCESS, this table was stored by TCRdb with only in-frame sequences that have V and J called. A share of the clones is absent; for the studies checked, an unresolved V gene accounts for under half, and the remainder has no known explanation. Counted in this sample were around 65,000 clones; 79% of them appeared once. Together, the top ten hold 15% to 20% of the sample. The specimen was peripheral blood. These receptors all stem from a man aged 55 to 70 with acute or convalescent COVID-19.

This rearrangement joins TRBV5-1 to TRBJ1-1; the match to TRBD1 covers 8 bases. V gave up 0 bases and J gave up 5 bases; unmatched junction bases: 6. Germline V CDR1 and CDR2: SGHRS, YFSETQ. There are 15 residues in the CDR3. This CDR3 reads CASSLARQGLTEAFF. In DNA, the CDR3 is TGCGCCAGCAGCTTGGCCCGACAGGGGCTGACTGAAGCTTTCTTT.

The gene calls are TRBV5-5 and TRBJ2-5; TRBD2 is a possible D gene (7 bases). The V and J ends lost 7 bases and 1 base respectively, with 14 bases between them. Looked up from germline, CDR1 is SGHKS and CDR2 is YYEKEE (reference sequence). This CDR3 region has 14 residues. The CDR3 DNA follows: TGTGCCAGCTTCCTGGGGGGGGCCCAAGAGACCCAGTACTTC. Translating gives CASFLGGAQETQYF.

The rearrangement links TRBV15 to TRBJ2-2; perhaps TRBD1 as D (6 bases). Trimming stripped 7 bases from V and 4 bases from J, with 22 bases between. CDR1 is LNHNV, CDR2 YYDKDF, per germline (reference sequence). This CDR3 spans 17 amino acids. This chain's CDR3 is CATTTTLRGSLTGELFF. The CDR3, as DNA: TGTGCCACCACCACAACGTTGAGGGGGAGTCTCACCGGGGAGCTGTTTTTT.

CDR3 bases: TGCGCCAGCAGCTGGGGACTAGCGGGGACCGACAATGAGCAGTTCTTC. Amino acid sequence: CASSWGLAGTDNEQFF. V usage is TRBV5-1 and J usage is TRBJ2-1, with 13 bases fitting TRBD2. The V gene end was trimmed by 3 bases and the J gene end by 5 bases; junction bases not matched to a gene: 5. Germline-derived CDR1 and CDR2 are SGHRS and YFSETQ. This CDR3 has 16 residues.

The chain recombines TRBV2 with TRBJ1-5, with 7 bases aligning to TRBD1. The germline V gene encodes CDR1 SNHLY and CDR2 FYNNEI. The CDR3 totals 14 residues. Trimming at V came to 4 bases and at J to 5 bases, leaving 5 bases not matched to a gene. The CDR3 sequence: CASSARQGHQPQHF. In DNA, the CDR3 is TGTGCCAGCAGTGCTCGACAGGGACATCAGCCCCAGCATTTT.

In this sample, this clone turned up once. The V gene is TRBV10-3, the J gene TRBJ2-5, with 9 positions matching TRBD1. Germline V gene sequence: CDR1 ENHRY, CDR2 SYGVKD. The CDR3 covers 15 residues. V lost 4 bases and J lost 3; bases outside the gene matches: 6. The CDR3 spells CAISAPDRGKETQYF. DNA for the CDR3: TGTGCCATCAGTGCCCCGGACAGGGGTAAAGAGACCCAGTACTTC.

The rearrangement uses TRBV4-1 and TRBJ2-5; 8 bases are shared with TRBD1. The germline CDR1 and CDR2 sequences are MGHRA and YSYEKL. The CDR3 spans 15 residues. Trimming removed 0 bases from V and 5 bases from J; junction bases left unmatched: 5. The CDR3 spells CASSQDQGAVETQYF. The CDR3 DNA reads as TGCGCCAGCAGCCAAGATCAGGGGGCAGTTGAGACCCAGTACTTC.

The chain uses TRBV7-8 and TRBJ2-3; 10 positions match TRBD2. The CDR3 has 18 residues. Trimming cost V 1 base and J 0 bases; bases outside gene matches: 7. CDR1 is SGHVS and CDR2 is FQNEAQ in the germline V gene. The CDR3 here is CASSLEETSGTSTDTQYF. Here the CDR3 DNA reads TGTGCCAGCAGCTTAGAAGAAACTAGCGGGACTAGCACAGATACGCAGTATTTT.

The chain carries TRBV7-9 and TRBJ1-1; 7 bases match TRBD1. Losses at the gene ends were 10 bases for V and 1 base for J; bases not matched to a gene: 9. In germline, CDR1 is SEHNR, CDR2 FQNEAQ (reference sequence). CDR3 length: 14 amino acids. CDR3 bases: TGTGCCAACTTGAAACAGGGGACGAACACTGAAGCTTTCTTT. Amino acid sequence: CANLKQGTNTEAFF.

The J gene is TRBJ1-5, the V gene TRBV3-1 (or the pseudogene TRBV3-2), with unresolved D. Germline CDR1 and CDR2: LGHDT and YNNKEL (reference sequence). The CDR3 covers 13 residues. V lost 1 base and J lost 5, with 6 bases in between. The CDR3 reads CASSQVRDQPQHF. The DNA for the CDR3 is TGTGCCAGCAGCCAAGTGCGGGATCAGCCCCAGCATTTT.

The V gene is TRBV4-3, the J gene TRBJ2-5; 12 nucleotides agree with TRBD2. V lost 0 bases to trimming and J lost 5 bases; unmatched junction nucleotides: 7. Germline CDR1 is LGHNA and CDR2 is YSLEER. The CDR3 contains 17 residues. The CDR3 sequence: CASSQEPSGGAGETQYF. As DNA, the CDR3 is TGCGCCAGCAGCCAAGAGCCTAGCGGGGGGGCCGGGGAGACCCAGTACTTC.

J is TRBJ1-5 and V is TRBV27; maybe TRBD1 (5 bases). The length of the CDR3 is 14 residues. Deletions cut 0 bases from V and 5 bases from J, with 8 bases between. Per germline, CDR1 MNHEY and CDR2 SMNVEV (reference sequence). The CDR3 nucleotides are TGTGCCAGCAGTTTATCAGGGGACTATCAGCCCCAGCATTTT. Its translation is CASSLSGDYQPQHF.

V gene TRBV5-1 combines with J gene TRBJ2-3; 7 nucleotides match TRBD1. From germline, CDR1 is SGHRS and CDR2 YFSETQ. Trimming took 3 bases from V and 3 from J; bases not matched to a gene: 10. CDR3 length: 16 amino acids. The CDR3 DNA reads as TGCGCCAGCAGCTCCCGGGACAGAGGTGTTACAGATACGCAGTATTTT. Translating it yields CASSSRDRGVTDTQYF.

This chain uses TRBV5-1 with TRBJ1-4; 7 nucleotides agree with TRBD1. The CDR3 extends over 15 amino acids. Unmatched junction bases numbered 5, after V lost 4 bases and J lost 2 bases. The germline CDR1 and CDR2 sequences are SGHRS and YFSETQ. CDR3 residues: CASSGTTGTNEKLFF. CDR3 bases: TGCGCCAGCAGCGGGACGACAGGGACTAATGAAAAACTGTTTTTT.

This chain links TRBV30 with TRBJ2-1, with 9 bases aligning to TRBD1. This CDR3 region has 15 residues. After removal of 3 bases from V and 5 bases from J, the junction contained 8 bases not matched to a gene. From germline, CDR1 is GTSNPN and CDR2 SVGIG (reference sequence). The CDR3 protein is CAWSDGQGRNNEQFF. DNA of the CDR3: TGTGCCTGGAGCGACGGACAGGGGCGAAACAATGAGCAGTTCTTC.

The gene calls are TRBV5-1 and TRBJ2-2, with a tentative D call TRBD1 (6 bases). V lost 0 bases and J lost 3, with 15 bases in between. CDR1 SGHRS and CDR2 YFSETQ come from the germline V gene. The CDR3 extends over 17 amino acids. The chain's CDR3 is CASSLGSRWTDTGELFF. CDR3 coding DNA: TGCGCCAGCAGCTTGGGATCTCGGTGGACAGACACCGGGGAGCTGTTTTTT.

The chain links TRBV21-1 to TRBJ1-1; the table assigns TRBD1, which was not confirmed against the DNA. TRBV21-1 constitutes a pseudogene. The CDR3 covers 16 residues. The CDR3 reads CASSYTTGGEGTEAFF. CDR3 bases: TGTGCCAGCAGTTATACGACAGGGGGCGAGGGTACTGAAGCTTTCTTT.

The chain links TRBV7-2 to TRBJ2-5; D is ambiguous. Looked up from germline, CDR1 is SGHTA and CDR2 is FQGNSA. This CDR3 is built from 14 residues. V gave up 5 bases and J gave up 0 bases, with 10 bases separating them. The CDR3 sequence: CASSQTAYQETQYF. The CDR3 DNA reads as TGTGCCAGCAGCCAAACAGCTTACCAAGAGACCCAGTACTTC.

This rearrangement joins TRBV5-1 to TRBJ1-2; TRBD1 matches at 7 bases. V was clipped by 2 bases and J by 0 bases; unmatched bases: 10. In germline, CDR1 is SGHRS, CDR2 YFSETQ. CDR3 length equals 17 residues. CDR3 nucleotide sequence: TGCGCCAGCAGCTTACCGGGACAGACAGACTCTAACTATGGCTACACCTTC. Translating it yields CASSLPGQTDSNYGYTF.

The rearrangement links TRBV6-6 to TRBJ2-7; possible D gene TRBD1, 6 bases. The CDR3 is 15 residues long. The V gene lost 5 bases and the J gene lost 0 bases, with 14 bases spanning the gap. Germline assignment: CDR1 MNHNY and CDR2 SVGAGI (reference sequence). Written as DNA, the CDR3 is TGTGCCAGCAGTCTCAGGGGCCGTAGCTCCTACGAGCAGTACTTC. It codes for CASSLRGRSSYEQYF.

The chain has TRBV4-1 and TRBJ2-1; TRBD2 aligns across 7 bases. V gave up 1 base and J gave up 3 bases; unmatched junction bases: 12. The CDR3 is 18 amino acids. CDR1 and CDR2 (germline): MGHRA, YSYEKL. As DNA, the CDR3 is TGCGCCAGCAGCCAAGGACCTCGGGGAGGGGCCTACTACAATGAGCAGTTCTTC. Protein product: CASSQGPRGGAYYNEQFF.

This chain connects TRBV6-5 to TRBJ2-2; possible D gene TRBD1, 6 bases. The length of the CDR3 is 14 residues. V was shortened by 8 bases and J by 1 base, with 11 bases between the two germline ends. Germline V gene lookup returns CDR1 MNHEY and CDR2 SVGAGI. CDR3 sequence: CASQPGQNTGELFF. The CDR3 nucleotides read TGTGCCAGCCAACCGGGACAGAACACCGGGGAGCTGTTTTTT.

This clone was observed a handful of times. The chain couples TRBV9 to TRBJ2-7, with 7 bases fitting TRBD2. This CDR3 region has 14 residues. The ends lost 4 bases at V and 0 bases at J; junction bases unmatched: 4. Looked up from germline, CDR1 is SGDLS and CDR2 is YYNGEE. The CDR3, as DNA: TGTGCCAGCAGCATAAGCGGGGACTCCTACGAGCAGTACTTC. It codes for CASSISGDSYEQYF.

The chain joins TRBV4-3 to TRBJ2-5; no firm D call. The CDR3 totals 13 residues. V lost 0 bases and J 3 bases, leaving 5 bases between the germline ends. CDR1 is LGHNA, CDR2 YSLEER, per germline. DNA of the CDR3: TGCGCCAGCAGCCAAGATGAGGAAGAGACCCAGTACTTC. This sequence encodes CASSQDEEETQYF.

The chain uses TRBV5-8 and TRBJ2-1; 11 positions match TRBD2. The CDR3 runs to 19 residues. The germline gives CDR1 SGHTS, CDR2 YDEGEE. V lost 1 base to trimming and J lost 2 bases; unmatched junction nucleotides: 11. The DNA for the CDR3 is TGTGCCAGCAGCTTGTTGCGGGCTAGCGGGGGGCGACCCTACAATGAGCAGTTCTTC. Encoded protein: CASSLLRASGGRPYNEQFF.

This chain uses TRBV6-6 with TRBJ2-1; D gene ambiguous. The V gene's germline CDR1 is MNHNY and CDR2 SVGAGI (reference sequence). The CDR3 length is 15 residues. Trimming took 0 bases from V and 6 from J, leaving 12 bases between them. The chain's CDR3 is CASSYSFDNGNEQFF. The CDR3 DNA follows: TGTGCCAGCAGTTACTCGTTTGACAATGGCAATGAGCAGTTCTTC.

This sequence joins TRBV4-3 and TRBJ1-5; D remains unclear. V was clipped by 0 bases and J by 1 base, with 10 bases between them. This CDR3 has 16 residues. CDR1 LGHNA and CDR2 YSLEER come from the germline V gene. The CDR3 is CASSQDSWESNQPQHF. CDR3 DNA sequence: TGCGCCAGCAGCCAAGATTCGTGGGAGAGCAATCAGCCCCAGCATTTT.

This clone came up a few times. The CDR3 DNA reads as TGTGCCAGCAGTTTATTCTGGGCCACTGAAGCTTTCTTT. Amino acids: CASSLFWATEAFF. V is TRBV27 and J is TRBJ1-1, with no clear D. The germline V gene has CDR1 MNHEY and CDR2 SMNVEV (reference sequence). Trimming took 1 base from V and 4 from J, leaving 7 bases between them. There are 13 residues in the CDR3.

This clone was picked up many times. The rearrangement uses TRBV27 and TRBJ2-7; TRBD1 aligns across 7 bases. V shed 10 bases and J 4 bases; nucleotides not matched to a gene: 7. This CDR3 is 12 amino acids long. Germline V gene data show CDR1 as MNHEY and CDR2 as SMNVEV (reference sequence). The CDR3 protein is CATWDSPYEQYF. CDR3 DNA sequence: TGTGCCACCTGGGACAGCCCATACGAGCAGTACTTC.

The count of this clone is one. This chain connects TRBV11-3 to TRBJ2-3, with D perhaps matching TRBD2 (6 bases). Germline-derived CDR1 and CDR2 are SGHNT and YENEEA. CDR3 size: 14 residues. Trimming took 1 base from V and 3 from J, leaving 8 bases between them. The CDR3 nucleotides read TGTGCCAGCAGCTTAGGGGGGGATACAGATACGCAGTATTTT. It translates to CASSLGGDTDTQYF.